This TCR beta chain was captured by sequencing in a study of chemoradiotherapy in HPV16-positive cancers (dated by TCRdb to about 2022). Study-wide context: Functional T-cell assays on cells from two HPV16-positive patients defined candidate HPV-specific T-cell clones and common TCR motifs. The study asked whether T-cell immunity against the HPV oncoproteins E6 and E7 changes during chemoradiotherapy and whether it affects survival. Next, the candidate HPV-specific TCRs and motifs were followed in TCR repertoires from around 90 patients with HPV-related cancers. Beyond this particular receptor, the publication reports: Expansion of candidate HPV-specific clones and E7-related TCR motifs was observed in the tumor microenvironment during treatment, whereas no such expansion was observed for non-HPV-specific T cells. The functional definition of HPV-specific T cells came from only a couple of HPV16-positive patients, and the survival association was reported for HPV16-positive patients. In HPV16-positive patients, expansion of HPV-responsive T cells during chemoradiotherapy was associated with improved recurrence-free survival.

Libraries were built with the immunoSEQ multiplex PCR assay. TCRdb holds this immuneACCESS table with in-frame rearrangements only. Some clones are missing; in checked studies, unresolved V genes explain under half, and the rest has no known cause. This sample comprises about 6,600 clones, around 85% of them detected only once. The ten most abundant clones make up about 7.6% of the sample. According to the germline V gene (reference sequence), CDR1 reads SEHNR and CDR2 reads FQNEAQ. The CDR3, cysteine through phenylalanine, is 13 amino acids long. The read is trimmed to its CDR3 DNA, 39 bases read in frame from base 1. A distance of 13 bases separates the germline ends of V and J, which lose 6 bases and 4 bases respectively. Repertoires were sampled repeatedly over the course of chemoradiotherapy so that clonal expansion in the tumor microenvironment could be followed. To note about this clone: There is no known antigen for this receptor. Base-call qualities are not available, and no considerably larger clone is one nucleotide away.

In this chain, TRBV7-9 is recombined with TRBJ2-7; the D gene is possibly TRBD1, with 6 bases matching. The sequence derives from a human donor with HPV-associated anogenital cancer. Sequenced material: tumor tissue, taken from a patient who underwent chemoradiotherapy. Here is the DNA: TGTGCCAGCAGAGAGGGGGATCAATACGAGCAGTACTTC. The resulting protein is CASREGDQYEQYF. Reference TRBV7-9 and TRBJ2-7 proteins supply the regions before and after the CDR3; the full variable domain is: DTGVSQNPRHKITKRGQNVTFRCDPISEHNRLYWYRQTLGQGPEFLTYFQNEAQLEKSRLLSDRFSAERPKGSFSTLEIQRTEQGDSAMYLCASREGDQYEQYFGPGTRLTVT.